This T cell receptor (beta chain) was sequenced in a study of T-cell reconstitution after alpha-beta-depleted transplantation in children. Study-level findings and limits: Hyperexpanded clones declined; after one year, newly produced T cells mostly supplied diversity.

Unique molecular identifiers tagged the TCRbeta library. TCRdb reprocessed the PCR reads via MiXCR and lists one record per CDR3 protein. Among approximately 130,000 distinct CDR3 sequences listed, roughly 9.7% were seen once. On this clonotype: The antigen is not known.

The starting material was PBMCs, mostly from graft donor cells, obtained 180 days after TCRalphabeta/CD19-depleted stem cell transplant. The sequence derives from a girl less than two years old who had a stem cell transplant for combined immunodeficiency, so the T cells may come from the graft donor.

CDR3 sequence: CASSFTLAGIDTQYF. In DNA form, the CDR3 reads TGTGCCAGCAGTTTTACACTAGCGGGGATAGATACGCAGTATTTT. The gene calls are TRBV27 and TRBJ2-3, with 10 nucleotides matching TRBD2. Germline values: CDR1 MNHEY, CDR2 SMNVEV (reference sequence). The CDR3 sequence is 15 residues long. The ends lost 3 bases at V and 5 bases at J; junction bases unmatched: 5.